This T cell receptor beta chain derives from a study of CD8 T cells in ankylosing spondylitis. CDR3 length: 14 amino acids. V shed 3 bases, J shed 5 bases, and the junction held 3 bases outside the gene matches. Study-wide points: Relatively scarce in peripheral blood, disease-linked clones were CD8+. Significant enrichment of disease-linked clones was reported in matched ankylosing spondylitis synovial fluid. Both synovial fluid and blood in reactive arthritis had previously been reported to carry some motif variants.

TCR beta libraries were made by quantitative 5'-RACE with molecular barcodes. TCRdb itself ran the 5' RACE reads through MiXCR, one entry per CDR3 protein. Of roughly 250,000 distinct CDR3 sequences detected, 8% to 9.5% appear once; the ten largest clones hold 6.8%. This clonotype was found many times. No antigen is known for it. The sample consisted of blood, either unsorted or a sorted T cell fraction (not recorded which). The V gene is TRBV12-3 or TRBV12-4, the J gene TRBJ2-2; 7 nucleotides line up with TRBD2. This sequence was found in a male donor with ankylosing spondylitis or in good health (not recorded which). In DNA, the CDR3 is TGTGCCAGCAGTTTGGCGGGAGAAACCGGGGAGCTGTTTTTT. Encoded protein: CASSLAGETGELFF.